One sample yielded the 20 T cell receptor beta chains listed below, sequenced in a study of cytomegalovirus exposure and HLA in healthy donors. PCR amplification relied on 60 Vbeta primers (plus 13 Jbeta primers). Sequenced by immunoSEQ multiplex PCR; TCRdb stores in-frame clones only, minus some. The sample records about 100,000 clones, around 82% being singletons. Sequencing used PBMCs. The receptors come from a woman aged 40 to 49 in good health and CMV-seronegative.

Here the CDR3 reads CASSPRLGTSTDTQYF. The DNA for the CDR3 is TGCGCCAGCAGCCCCCGGTTGGGCACAAGCACAGATACGCAGTATTTT. The chain joins TRBV4-3 to TRBJ2-3, with D unresolved. CDR1 is LGHNA and CDR2 is YSLEER in the germline V gene. The V and J ends lost 4 bases and 0 bases respectively, with 14 bases between them. The CDR3 runs to 16 residues.

This clone appeared once. The chain joins TRBV28 to TRBJ1-2, with D unclear. This CDR3 is built from 12 residues. The germline V and J ends were trimmed by 6 bases and 5 bases, with 10 bases remaining between them. Germline assignment: CDR1 MDHEN and CDR2 SYDVKM. The CDR3 protein is CASRDHSYGYTF. The CDR3, as DNA: TGTGCCAGCAGGGATCACAGTTATGGCTACACCTTC.

CDR3 in amino acids: CASKNGGRALDEQYF. In nucleotides, the CDR3 is TGTGCCAGTAAAAATGGCGGGAGGGCCCTAGACGAGCAGTACTTC. The J gene is TRBJ2-7, the V gene TRBV19; 9 nucleotides agree with TRBD2. The junction had 12 bases not matched to a gene; V was cut back by 7 bases and J by 5 bases. Germline lookup yields CDR1 LNHDA and CDR2 SQIVND (reference sequence). This CDR3 comprises 15 residues.

The V gene is TRBV6-5, the J gene TRBJ2-2, with 8 bases matching TRBD1. Germline CDR1 and CDR2: MNHEY and SVGAGI. There are 14 residues in the CDR3. With 4 bases clipped from V and 6 bases from J, the junction kept 4 bases outside the gene matches. The CDR3, as DNA: TGTGCCAGCAGTTCGGGACAGGCCTCCGGGGAGCTGTTTTTT. Its translation: CASSSGQASGELFF.

As concerns this clone: At the DNA level, this CDR3 is encoded by other sequences in the same sample as well. The chain is built from TRBV6-5 and TRBJ2-7; 7 bases agree with TRBD1. This CDR3 is built from 15 residues. V trimming: 4 bases; J trimming: 4 bases; junction bases outside the gene matches: 10. Per germline, CDR1 MNHEY and CDR2 SVGAGI. CDR3 residues: CASSSPGQTKYEQYF. The CDR3 DNA follows: TGTGCCAGCAGTTCGCCGGGACAGACAAAATACGAGCAGTACTTC.

The rearrangement links TRBV19 to TRBJ1-4; 7 nucleotides match TRBD1. The V segment lost 6 bases and the J segment 7 bases; nucleotides outside the gene matches: 2. CDR1 and CDR2 from the germline V gene are LNHDA and SQIVND (reference sequence). There are 12 residues in the CDR3. Here the CDR3 DNA reads TGTGCCAGTAGAAACAGGGGTGAAAAACTGTTTTTT. Translating gives CASRNRGEKLFF.

DNA of the CDR3: TGTGCCAGCATCCTTGAGTACGAGCAGTACTTC. Translating it yields CASILEYEQYF. The rearrangement uses TRBV11-1 and TRBJ2-7; D not resolved. Germline assignment: CDR1 SGHAT and CDR2 FQDESV (reference sequence). CDR3 length equals 11 residues. V was shortened by 7 bases and J by 4 bases, with 8 bases between the two germline ends. The whole variable domain, remainder taken from reference TRBV11-1 and TRBJ2-7, is EAEVAQSPRYKITEKSQAVAFWCDPISGHATLYWYRQILGQGPELLVQFQDESVVDDSQLPKDRFSAERLKGVDSTLKIQPAELGDSAMYLCASILEYEQYFGPGTRLTVT.

The chain couples TRBV7-2 to TRBJ2-1; 7 bases map to TRBD2. The germline V gene has CDR1 SGHTA and CDR2 FQGNSA. The CDR3 is 15 amino acids. Trimming cost V 0 bases and J 7 bases; bases outside gene matches: 6. The DNA of the CDR3 is TGTGCCAGCAGCTTAGCGGGAGGGCCGGGTAATGAGCAGTTCTTC. Its protein product is CASSLAGGPGNEQFF.

Remarks on this clone: The junction differs from germline at one of its ends, possibly a read error. The chain joins TRBV19 to TRBJ1-5; TRBD1 agrees at 8 bases. This CDR3 is built from 19 residues. In germline, CDR1 is LNHDA, CDR2 SQIVND (reference sequence). The CDR3 DNA reads TGTGCCAGTAGCATAGGGGGACGCCTGCGACAGGGGTACAATCAGCCCCAGCATTTT. Its protein product is CASSIGGRLRQGYNQPQHF.

The V and J genes are TRBV6-6 and TRBJ1-5, with D possibly matching TRBD1 (6 bases). Germline CDR1 MNHNY, CDR2 SVGAGI (reference sequence). The ends were cut back, 5 bases at V and 5 bases at J, with 10 bases in the middle. The CDR3 has 13 residues. The CDR3 DNA sequence: TGTGCCAGCAGTCTGGACAGTCATCAGCCCCAGCATTTT. This translates into CASSLDSHQPQHF.

The CDR3 bases are TGTGCCAGCAGCCCCTCGGGGGGTCCGGAGACCCAGTACTTC. It codes for CASSPSGGPETQYF. This chain connects TRBV7-9 to TRBJ2-5; 7 bases match TRBD2. With V trimmed by 5 bases and J by 5 bases, 8 bases remained unmatched. This CDR3 comprises 14 residues. The germline V gene has CDR1 SEHNR and CDR2 FQNEAQ (reference sequence).

This clone was found a few times. V usage is TRBV27 and J usage is TRBJ1-2, with TRBD1 identical over 11 bases. The J segment lost 0 bases and the V segment lost 8 bases, leaving 8 bases of the junction unmatched. The CDR3 spans 16 residues. Per germline, CDR1 MNHEY and CDR2 SMNVEV (reference sequence). This chain's CDR3 is CASRRTGGAPNYGYTF. CDR3 nucleotides: TGTGCCAGCCGGAGGACAGGGGGCGCGCCTAACTATGGCTACACCTTC.

The V gene is TRBV7-6, the J gene TRBJ2-3; 10 positions match TRBD1. Trimming cost V 5 bases and J 4 bases; bases outside gene matches: 3. Germline CDR1 is SGHVS and CDR2 is FNYEAQ. CDR3 size: 14 residues. CDR3 region: CASSLDRGADTQYF. Here the CDR3 DNA reads TGTGCCAGCAGCCTGGACAGGGGGGCAGATACGCAGTATTTT. Variable domain in full (rest from reference TRBV7-6 and TRBJ2-3): GAGVSQSPRYKVTKRGQDVALRCDPISGHVSLYWYRQALGQGPEFLTYFNYEAQQDKSGLPNDRFSAERPEGSISTLTIQRTEQRDSAMYRCASSLDRGADTQYFGPGTRLTVL.

The chain employs TRBV28 and TRBJ1-1, with D hard to call. CDR3 length: 12 amino acids. V was cut by 3 bases and J by 13 bases, with 15 bases left in between. The germline V gene encodes CDR1 MDHEN and CDR2 SYDVKM. This chain's CDR3 is CASSFSHSSGFF. The CDR3 region has the DNA TGTGCCAGCAGTTTTTCCCATTCCTCGGGTTTCTTT. The entire variable domain, with the rest obtained from reference TRBV28 and TRBJ1-1, is as follows: DVKVTQSSRYLVKRTGEKVFLECVQDMDHENMFWYRQDPGLGLRLIYFSYDVKMKEKGDIPEGYSVSREKKERFSLILESASTNQTSMYLCASSFSHSSGFFGQGTRLTVV.

The chain uses TRBV5-5 and TRBJ1-5; D unresolved. The CDR3 covers 16 residues. The germline gives CDR1 SGHKS, CDR2 YYEKEE (reference sequence). Between the trimmed V and J ends, which lost 2 bases and 2 bases, there was a span of 14 bases. In nucleotides, the CDR3 is TGTGCCAGCAGCTTTGGGCCCTCCCGAGGCAATCAGCCCCAGCATTTT. Translating gives CASSFGPSRGNQPQHF.

This chain connects TRBV11-3 to TRBJ2-1, with 7 bases lining up with TRBD1. Germline V gene lookup returns CDR1 SGHNT and CDR2 YENEEA. The CDR3 sequence is 15 residues long. Trimming removed 0 bases from V and 3 bases from J; junction bases left unmatched: 2. CDR3 residues: CASSLEGQSYNEQFF. The CDR3 DNA sequence: TGTGCCAGCAGCTTAGAGGGACAGAGCTACAATGAGCAGTTCTTC.

This rearrangement joins TRBV7-6 to TRBJ2-7; 7 nucleotides agree with TRBD1. The ends lost 4 bases at V and 6 bases at J; junction bases unmatched: 6. Germline V gene sequence: CDR1 SGHVS, CDR2 FNYEAQ. The CDR3 spans 13 residues. The CDR3 reads CASSSRTGGEQYF. CDR3 DNA: TGTGCCAGCAGCTCGAGGACAGGTGGCGAGCAGTACTTC.

This clone occurred a few times. The chain links TRBV27 to TRBJ2-7, with 12 bases matching TRBD1. This CDR3 contains 14 residues. V lost 8 bases to trimming and J lost 4 bases; unmatched junction nucleotides: 6. The germline gives CDR1 MNHEY, CDR2 SMNVEV (reference sequence). This CDR3 is CASGTGGAGYEQYF. The DNA for the CDR3 is TGTGCCAGCGGGACAGGGGGCGCCGGGTACGAGCAGTACTTC.

This rearrangement joins TRBV5-4 to TRBJ2-7; 8 bases are a match to TRBD1. The V gene end was trimmed by 4 bases and the J gene end by 3 bases; junction bases not matched to a gene: 6. The CDR3 has 14 amino acids. Germline-derived CDR1 and CDR2 are SGHNT and YYREEE (reference sequence). CDR3 in amino acids: CASSNDRGRYEQYF. The CDR3, as DNA: TGTGCCAGCAGCAACGACAGGGGCCGCTACGAGCAGTACTTC. Full variable domain (remainder filled in from reference TRBV5-4 and TRBJ2-7): ETGVTQSPTHLIKTRGQQVTLRCSSQSGHNTVSWYQQALGQGPQFIFQYYREEENGRGNFPPRFSGLQFPNYSSELNVNALELDDSALYLCASSNDRGRYEQYFGPGTRLTVT.

This clone appeared a few times. The chain uses TRBV29-1 and TRBJ1-2; 7 positions agree with TRBD1. From germline, CDR1 is SQVTM and CDR2 ANQGSEA. The V and J ends lost 2 bases and 4 bases, in that order; junction bases with no gene match: 13. This CDR3 has 16 amino acids. Here the CDR3 reads CSVESAGGAPRYGYTF. CDR3 DNA: TGCAGCGTTGAATCGGCAGGGGGAGCACCGCGCTATGGCTACACCTTC. The full variable domain, its missing parts supplied by reference TRBV29-1 and TRBJ1-2, is SAVISQKPSRDICQRGTSLTIQCQVDSQVTMMFWYRQQPGQSLTLIATANQGSEATYESGFVIDKFPISRPNLTFSTLTVSNMSPEDSSIYLCSVESAGGAPRYGYTFGSGTRLTVV.